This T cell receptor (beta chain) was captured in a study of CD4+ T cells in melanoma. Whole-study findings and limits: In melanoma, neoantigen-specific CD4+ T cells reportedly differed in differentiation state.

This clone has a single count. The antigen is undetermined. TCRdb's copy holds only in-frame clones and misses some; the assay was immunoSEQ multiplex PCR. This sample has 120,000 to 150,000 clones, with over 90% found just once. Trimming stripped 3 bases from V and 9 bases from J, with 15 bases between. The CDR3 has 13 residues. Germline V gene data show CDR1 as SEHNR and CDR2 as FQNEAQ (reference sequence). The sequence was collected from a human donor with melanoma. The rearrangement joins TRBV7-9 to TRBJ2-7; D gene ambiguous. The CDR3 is CASSFGRARGQYF. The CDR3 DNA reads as TGTGCCAGCAGCTTCGGAAGAGCGCGCGGGCAGTACTTC.